Sequencing of this T cell receptor (beta chain) was carried out in a study of shared clonotypes between healthy human individuals. Study-level findings and limits: All-four-donor shared clonotypes had higher generation probabilities than non-shared clonotypes did. Relative to memory subsets, naive subsets generally showed larger estimated richness. Rarefaction showed sorted-subset sequencing was incomplete despite large depth.

The table came from immunoSEQ multiplex PCR; TCRdb's copy has only in-frame clones and leaves some out. The data show some 1.5 million clones, 95% to 99% seen once. Germline V gene sequence: CDR1 MRHNA, CDR2 SNTAGT. The V end lost 5 bases, the J end lost 0 bases, and 11 bases lay between the germline ends. The CDR3 runs to 16 residues. In the case of this clone: The antigen remains undetermined.

Sequenced sample: naive CD4+ T cells sorted from blood. Subset reported: CD45RA+ positively selected. V is TRBV6-4 and J is TRBJ2-6; unclear D gene. This TCR came from a man between 25 and 39 years old in good health. For the CDR3, the DNA is TGTGCCAGCAGTCCCCGCATTAGCTCTGGGGCCAACGTCCTGACTTTC. It translates to CASSPRISSGANVLTF.